This T cell receptor (beta chain) was identified in a study of CD8+ T cells in alopecia areata. At the level of the study: Treatment with tofacitinib (6 to 18 months) was followed by 6 months off drug. Affected scalp percentage determined the severity score of treated patients. Study-wide points: Amid tofacitinib therapy, many expanded lesional clones stayed present in scalp and blood. Administration of tofacitinib significantly diminished scalp clonality and expanded CD8+ clones within the top 100.

Sequencing used cDNA as its template, made by extracting RNA and reverse transcribing it. The protocol was immunoSEQ multiplex PCR, while the TCRdb copy is restricted to in-frame clones and leaves out a portion. The table records 120,000 or so clones, approximately 52% of them present only once. CDR1 SGHVS and CDR2 FQNEAQ come from the germline V gene. This CDR3 has 16 amino acids. The V segment lost 4 bases and the J segment 2 bases; nucleotides outside the gene matches: 10. Treatment indicated: oral pan-JAK inhibitor, 5-10 mg twice daily. About this clone itself: What it binds is not known.

The clonotype originates from a human donor with alopecia areata. V is TRBV7-8 and J is TRBJ2-7; TRBD1 matches at 8 bases. The input for sequencing was CD8+ T cells sorted from blood, taken at week 4, from a patient treated with tofacitinib. The chain's CDR3 is CASSSATGQVAYEQYF. The CDR3, as DNA: TGTGCCAGCAGCTCCGCCACGGGACAGGTGGCCTACGAGCAGTACTTC.